This TCR beta chain was observed in a study of regulatory T cells in long-lasting Graves disease. On this clonotype itself: At one end the junction does not follow the germline gene, possibly because of a read error.

Time point defined: newly diagnosed GD, antithyroid drugs for less than 3 months. Following extraction of RNA from PBMCs, that RNA was used to make the TCR library. CDR3-region Arm-PCR and iRepertoire HTBI primers produced the TCR beta libraries. TCRdb re-called the multiplex PCR reads through MiXCR, storing one row per CDR3 protein. The sample contains roughly 250,000 distinct CDR3 sequences, around a sixth of which appear only once. The CDR3 covers 14 residues. CDR1 and CDR2 (germline): SGHKS, YYEKEE (reference sequence). These data were likewise used in another study, on T cells in Graves' hyperthyroidism and ophthalmopathy.

This clonotype originated in a woman aged 25 to 39 with Graves disease. Sequenced material: peripheral blood mononuclear cells (PBMCs), taken at new diagnosis, from a patient treated with antithyroid drugs. The chain joins TRBV5-5 to TRBJ1-5, with D uncertain. The CDR3 here is CASSLRPGLQPRHF. The CDR3 bases are TGTGCCAGCAGTTTACGACCGGGGTTGCAGCCCCGGCATTTT.